The 13 T cell receptor beta chains given below trace back to one sample, sequenced in a study of blood T cell repertoires in COVID-19. Assay used: immunoSEQ multiplex PCR; TCRdb lists only in-frame clones, some missing. The sample yields about 220,000 clones, 75% to 90% seen once. The sequencing input was peripheral blood. These TCRs come from a human donor in a cohort sampled during active COVID-19.

This chain links TRBV30 with TRBJ1-4; TRBD1 matches 9 bases. This CDR3 region has 16 residues. The junction had 4 bases not matched to a gene; V was cut back by 2 bases and J by 0 bases. Germline-derived CDR1 and CDR2 are GTSNPN and SVGIG (reference sequence). The CDR3 DNA is TGTGCCTGGAGTAGGGACAGGGCGCCAACTAATGAAAAACTGTTTTTT. Amino acid sequence: CAWSRDRAPTNEKLFF.

In this sample, this clone turned up many times. The chain links TRBV9 to TRBJ1-2, with D possibly matching TRBD1 (6 bases). CDR1 and CDR2 from the germline V gene are SGDLS and YYNGEE. The CDR3 runs 12 residues. V was pared by 3 bases and J by 7 bases, with 10 bases between. CDR3 nucleotides: TGTGCCAGCAGCGCAGGGGAATTTGGCTACACCTTC. This translates into CASSAGEFGYTF.

The genes are TRBV28 and TRBJ1-5, with D tentatively TRBD1 (6 bases). Trimming pared 5 bases from V and 2 bases from J, leaving 13 bases between. The CDR3 covers 15 residues. Looked up from germline, CDR1 is MDHEN and CDR2 is SYDVKM. The CDR3 DNA sequence: TGTGCCAGCAGTCCAACAGGGAGAGGCAATCAGCCCCAGCATTTT. This codes for CASSPTGRGNQPQHF.

The chain combines TRBV5-1 with TRBJ2-2; 9 bases fit TRBD1. Trimming took 4 bases from V and 6 from J; bases not matched to a gene: 16. CDR1 and CDR2 from the germline V gene are SGHRS and YFSETQ. The CDR3 loop spans 18 amino acids. The DNA for the CDR3 is TGCGCCAGCAGCCGTCCCGGGACAGGGATCGGCGTTTCCGGGGAGCTGTTTTTT. It is translated as CASSRPGTGIGVSGELFF.

This clone was seen only once. The chain combines TRBV28 with TRBJ2-5; maybe TRBD1 (6 bases). The CDR3 has 12 residues. V lost 6 bases and J 4 bases, leaving 9 bases between the germline ends. CDR1 and CDR2 (germline): MDHEN, SYDVKM. The CDR3 DNA sequence: TGTGCCAGCAGGACAGGAGGAGAGACCCAGTACTTC. Translation gives CASRTGGETQYF.

This clone was counted between two and nine times. The V call is TRBV11-2, the J call TRBJ2-7; the match to TRBD2 covers 7 bases. V shed 5 bases, J shed 0 bases, and the junction held 7 bases outside the gene matches. CDR1 is SGHAT and CDR2 is FQNNGV in the germline V gene. This CDR3 region has 15 residues. CDR3 sequence: CASSQGGALSYEQYF. The CDR3 nucleotides read TGTGCCAGCAGCCAGGGAGGGGCCCTCTCCTACGAGCAGTACTTC.

J is TRBJ2-3 and V is TRBV7-8, with D perhaps TRBD2 (10 bases). CDR1 and CDR2 (germline): SGHVS, FQNEAQ. CDR3 size: 23 residues. Trimming took 5 bases from V and 1 from J, leaving 37 bases between them. The CDR3 sequence: CASSPSRTGAGLAERWGTDTQYF. The DNA for the CDR3 is TGTGCCAGCAGCCCCTCCCGGACAGGGGCCGGACTAGCGGAAAGGTGGGGCACAGATACGCAGTATTTT.

The V gene is TRBV28, the J gene TRBJ1-2; TRBD1 matches at 7 bases. CDR1 and CDR2 (germline): MDHEN, SYDVKM. Trimming took 5 bases from V and 7 from J; bases not matched to a gene: 13. There are 15 residues in the CDR3. The CDR3 DNA is TGTGCCAGCAGTGTTCCCGACAGGGTCGGTTTTGGCTACACCTTC. Amino acids: CASSVPDRVGFGYTF.

V usage is TRBV9 and J usage is TRBJ2-7; maybe TRBD1 (6 bases). V was clipped by 2 bases and J by 0 bases, with 9 bases between them. The germline gives CDR1 SGDLS, CDR2 YYNGEE. CDR3 length: 14 residues. CDR3 nucleotide sequence: TGTGCCAGCAGCGTGGACAGCGCCTCCTACGAGCAGTACTTC. This encodes CASSVDSASYEQYF.

In nucleotides, the CDR3 is TGTGCCAGCAGCTGGCAGGGTAGGTGGCCCCAGCATTTT. It specifies CASSWQGRWPQHF. The chain combines TRBV12-3 or TRBV12-4 with TRBJ1-5, with a weak D call TRBD1 (5 bases). V lost 6 bases and J lost 9, with 15 bases in between. The CDR3 covers 13 residues.

This clone was seen a single time. This chain links TRBV30 with TRBJ2-2; 11 positions agree with TRBD1. Germline CDR1 reads GTSNPN; CDR2 reads SVGIG (reference sequence). This CDR3 has 15 residues. V lost 7 bases, J lost 5 bases, and 9 bases stayed unmatched. The CDR3 sequence: CALTPGTGGTGELFF. CDR3 DNA: TGTGCCTTGACCCCCGGGACAGGGGGGACCGGGGAGCTGTTTTTT.

The chain links TRBV28 to TRBJ1-1; D is unresolved. There are 12 residues in the CDR3. V lost 3 bases and J lost 1, with 3 bases in between. Per the germline V gene, CDR1 is MDHEN and CDR2 is SYDVKM. Here the CDR3 DNA reads TGTGCCAGCAGTTTCGGGAACACTGAAGCTTTCTTT. It encodes CASSFGNTEAFF. The full variable domain, in which reference TRBV28 and TRBJ1-1 provide the parts outside the CDR3, is DVKVTQSSRYLVKRTGEKVFLECVQDMDHENMFWYRQDPGLGLRLIYFSYDVKMKEKGDIPEGYSVSREKKERFSLILESASTNQTSMYLCASSFGNTEAFFGQGTRLTVV.

The chain carries TRBV19 and TRBJ2-7, with D possibly being TRBD1 (5 bases). The CDR3 is made up of 14 amino acids. V was pared by 1 base and J by 3 bases, with 10 bases between. CDR1 LNHDA and CDR2 SQIVND come from the germline V gene (reference sequence). Written as DNA, the CDR3 is TGTGCCAGTAGTATAGTTGGGGCGAGCTACGAGCAGTACTTC. Translation gives CASSIVGASYEQYF.